These 26 T cell receptor beta chains share one sample of origin, sequenced in a study of blood T cell repertoires in COVID-19. This table comes from immunoSEQ multiplex PCR, and its TCRdb copy is limited to in-frame clones, with some not included. The sample includes approximately 200,000 clones, about 85% seen only once; the top ten take over 2.5%. Sequencing was carried out using peripheral blood. These receptors came from a man aged 50 to 59 who had recovered from COVID-19.

V and J are TRBV27 and TRBJ2-4; D is perhaps TRBD1 (7 bases). V dropped 6 bases and J dropped 3 bases, with 21 bases sitting between them. This CDR3 region has 17 residues. The germline gives CDR1 MNHEY, CDR2 SMNVEV (reference sequence). The CDR3 region has the DNA TGTGCCAGCAGCCTTGACAGGGCGGATAGCGGCAAAAACATTCAGTACTTC. Encoded protein: CASSLDRADSGKNIQYF.

The V and J genes are TRBV28 and TRBJ1-1, with D perhaps TRBD1 (5 bases). Trimming removed 10 bases at V and 5 bases at J, with 20 bases between. The CDR3 is 14 amino acids. Germline V CDR1 and CDR2: MDHEN, SYDVKM. The CDR3 nucleotides read TGTGCCACCACCCAGGGCCTCCTGGGGACTGAAGCTTTCTTT. Translation gives CATTQGLLGTEAFF.

The chain employs TRBV19 and TRBJ2-4; D is possibly TRBD1 (5 bases). The CDR3 length is 15 residues. The germline V gene has CDR1 LNHDA and CDR2 SQIVND (reference sequence). Trimming removed 4 bases from V and 0 bases from J, with 10 bases in between. This CDR3 reads CASSRGGVAKNIQYF. CDR3 nucleotide sequence: TGTGCCAGTAGTAGGGGCGGAGTAGCCAAAAACATTCAGTACTTC.

This clone occurred many times. The chain has TRBV7-9 and TRBJ1-6, with 7 bases fitting TRBD1. CDR3 size: 14 residues. CDR1 and CDR2 from the germline V gene are SEHNR and FQNEAQ (reference sequence). V trimming: 11 bases; J trimming: 10 bases; junction bases outside the gene matches: 14. CDR3 sequence reads: CAWETGEKGSPLHF. In DNA, the CDR3 is TGTGCCTGGGAAACAGGGGAAAAGGGATCACCCCTCCACTTT.

CDR3 protein: CASSRWETNYGYTF. The CDR3 coding sequence is TGTGCCAGCAGTAGGTGGGAGACTAACTATGGCTACACCTTC. J is TRBJ1-2 and V is TRBV6-6; no firm D call. Germline loops: CDR1 MNHNY, CDR2 SVGAGI (reference sequence). The V gene lost 5 bases and the J gene lost 0 bases, with 10 bases spanning the gap. This CDR3 is 14 amino acids long.

This chain uses TRBV6-5 with TRBJ2-4, with 8 nucleotides matching TRBD2. Germline loops: CDR1 MNHEY, CDR2 SVGAGI. This CDR3 comprises 14 residues. V dropped 5 bases and J dropped 5; count of bases not matched to a gene: 5. The CDR3 DNA sequence: TGTGCCAGCAGTAGAGCGGGAGAACAAAACATTCAGTACTTC. This codes for CASSRAGEQNIQYF.

This clone was observed a single time. The V call is TRBV5-6, the J call TRBJ1-2; TRBD1 matches 9 bases. The germline V gene has CDR1 SGHDT and CDR2 YYEEEE. V shed 4 bases, J shed 4 bases, and the junction held 5 bases outside the gene matches. The CDR3 is 14 residues long. DNA of the CDR3: TGTGCCAGCAGCAGACAGGGGGTAGGCTATGGCTACACCTTC. Its translation: CASSRQGVGYGYTF.

V and J are TRBV14 and TRBJ1-4; the D is unclear. The ends were cut back, 0 bases at V and 13 bases at J, with 15 bases in the middle. This CDR3 contains 14 residues. From germline, CDR1 is SGHDN and CDR2 FVKESK. CDR3 sequence: CASSQDRHSSRLFF. The CDR3 DNA reads TGTGCCAGCAGCCAAGATCGCCACAGTAGTAGACTGTTTTTT.

V and J are TRBV27 and TRBJ2-1, with D possibly TRBD1 on 5 matching bases. V was cut by 2 bases and J by 6 bases, with 8 bases left in between. The CDR3 consists of 13 residues. Germline assignment: CDR1 MNHEY and CDR2 SMNVEV (reference sequence). In DNA form, the CDR3 reads TGTGCCAGCAGTTTAAGACAGATCAATGAGCAGTTCTTC. This encodes CASSLRQINEQFF.

The chain combines TRBV29-1 with TRBJ1-2; D may be TRBD1 (6 bases). Trimming stripped 1 base from V and 8 bases from J, with 8 bases between. The CDR3 sequence is 11 residues long. Germline V lookup: CDR1 SQVTM, CDR2 ANQGSEA. The CDR3 DNA reads as TGCAGCGTTGAAGGGGGGCTCGGCTACACCTTC. Translating gives CSVEGGLGYTF.

The chain couples TRBV6-2 or TRBV6-3 to TRBJ2-1; D is possibly TRBD2 (5 bases). Germline CDR1 and CDR2: MNHEY and SVGEGT. The CDR3 is 17 residues long. V lost 0 bases and J 4 bases, leaving 16 bases between the germline ends. The CDR3 loop is CASSYSMREPAYNEQFF. CDR3 DNA sequence: TGTGCCAGCAGTTACTCGATGAGGGAACCGGCTTACAATGAGCAGTTCTTC.

The sample holds a few counts of this clone. V gene TRBV18 combines with J gene TRBJ2-3; maybe TRBD2 (5 bases). Germline V lookup: CDR1 KGHSH, CDR2 LQKENI. Between the trimmed V and J ends, which lost 1 base and 1 base, there was a span of 15 bases. The CDR3 sequence is 17 residues long. The CDR3 loop is CASSPQLLAGRTDTQYF. The CDR3 DNA reads TGTGCCAGCTCACCACAGCTCCTCGCGGGTCGCACAGATACGCAGTATTTT.

CDR3 amino acids: CASTSGQGRHQPQHF. The CDR3 DNA reads TGTGCCAGTACCTCCGGACAGGGGAGACATCAGCCCCAGCATTTT. This chain uses TRBV19 with TRBJ1-5; 9 bases align to TRBD1. The J segment lost 5 bases and the V segment lost 7 bases, leaving 9 bases of the junction unmatched. CDR1 LNHDA and CDR2 SQIVND come from the germline V gene (reference sequence). This CDR3 comprises 15 residues.

CDR3 nucleotide sequence: TGTGCCAGCACCCCGACTAGCGGGAATTACAATGAGCAGTTCTTC. Its translation is CASTPTSGNYNEQFF. V is TRBV5-5 and J is TRBJ2-1; 11 bases match TRBD2. From germline, CDR1 is SGHKS and CDR2 YYEKEE (reference sequence). J lost 4 bases, V lost 6 bases, and 6 bases had no gene match. The CDR3 sequence is 15 residues long. Based on the CDR3 plus reference TRBV5-5 and TRBJ2-1, the full variable domain is DAGVTQSPTHLIKTRGQQVTLRCSPISGHKSVSWYQQVLGQGPQFIFQYYEKEERGRGNFPDRFSARQFPNYSSELNVNALLLGDSALYLCASTPTSGNYNEQFFGPGTRLTVL.

The chain links TRBV5-1 to TRBJ1-1; the match to TRBD1 covers 9 bases. CDR3 length equals 14 residues. CDR1 is SGHRS and CDR2 is YFSETQ in the germline V gene. J gave up 1 base and V 3 bases, and 1 base lay outside the gene matches. This CDR3 is CASSWTGENTEAFF. The CDR3 DNA follows: TGCGCCAGCAGCTGGACAGGGGAGAACACTGAAGCTTTCTTT.

J is TRBJ1-5 and V is TRBV5-6; tentatively, D is TRBD1 (6 bases). The CDR3 runs 14 residues. Trimming removed 4 bases from V and 9 bases from J, with 17 bases in between. Germline assignment: CDR1 SGHDT and CDR2 YYEEEE. CDR3 loop: CASSPWGHLRPQHF. In DNA, the CDR3 is TGTGCCAGCAGCCCGTGGGGGCATCTTCGGCCCCAGCATTTT.

J is TRBJ2-1 and V is TRBV27, with TRBD1 matching over 10 bases. The V segment lost 1 base and the J segment 5 bases; nucleotides outside the gene matches: 5. The CDR3 consists of 16 residues. CDR1 is MNHEY, CDR2 SMNVEV, per germline (reference sequence). The CDR3 reads CASSLFGTGANNEQFF. The CDR3 bases are TGTGCCAGCAGTTTATTTGGGACAGGGGCCAACAATGAGCAGTTCTTC.

V is TRBV28 and J is TRBJ1-5; D possibly corresponds to TRBD1 (6 bases). The V end lost 2 bases, the J end lost 0 bases, and 11 bases lay between the germline ends. CDR1 is MDHEN and CDR2 is SYDVKM in the germline V gene. The CDR3 sequence is 16 residues long. In nucleotides, the CDR3 is TGTGCCAGCAGTTTAGCGGGGGGACATAGCAATCAGCCCCAGCATTTT. Amino acid sequence: CASSLAGGHSNQPQHF.

The chain has TRBV28 and TRBJ1-1, with 7 bases identical to TRBD1. Germline values: CDR1 MDHEN, CDR2 SYDVKM. The CDR3 is 13 amino acids. J was trimmed by 1 base and V by 6 bases; bases with no gene match: 2. CDR3 amino acids: CASSPGGNTEAFF. Written as DNA, the CDR3 is TGTGCCAGCAGCCCAGGGGGGAACACTGAAGCTTTCTTT.

The chain carries TRBV28 and TRBJ2-1; 9 nucleotides agree with TRBD1. This CDR3 has 16 residues. The germline V gene encodes CDR1 MDHEN and CDR2 SYDVKM. The ends lost 5 bases at V and 5 bases at J; junction bases unmatched: 10. CDR3 in DNA: TGTGCCAGCAGTCTCACCGGGACAGGGAGTCACAATGAGCAGTTCTTC. Translation gives CASSLTGTGSHNEQFF.

For this clone: Distinct nucleotide sequences in the sample also encode this CDR3. The chain links TRBV5-1 to TRBJ1-2, with TRBD1 identical over 7 bases. Germline CDR1 SGHRS, CDR2 YFSETQ. Germline trimming cut 4 bases from V and 6 bases from J; bases unmatched to any gene: 3. The CDR3 has 12 residues. In nucleotides, the CDR3 is TGCGCCAGCAGCCCCCAGGGGGATGGCTACACCTTC. Protein product: CASSPQGDGYTF.

V usage is TRBV19 and J usage is TRBJ1-1, with 10 nucleotides matching TRBD1. Germline V gives CDR1 LNHDA, CDR2 SQIVND (reference sequence). The CDR3 is made up of 12 amino acids. Trimming cost V 10 bases and J 7 bases; bases outside gene matches: 6. CDR3: CATRQGAGEAFF. The CDR3, as DNA: TGTGCCACGAGACAGGGGGCCGGTGAAGCTTTCTTT.

The genes are TRBV28 and TRBJ2-1; 9 positions match TRBD2. Germline V gene sequence: CDR1 MDHEN, CDR2 SYDVKM. J was trimmed by 10 bases and V by 6 bases; bases with no gene match: 16. The CDR3 spans 16 residues. The CDR3 is CASSSLSAGGLGEQFF. CDR3 nucleotide sequence: TGTGCCAGCAGCAGTTTATCGGCGGGAGGGCTAGGGGAGCAGTTCTTC.

The V call is TRBV7-9, the J call TRBJ2-7, with 12 positions matching TRBD2. The V gene's germline CDR1 is SEHNR and CDR2 FQNEAQ (reference sequence). V trimming: 5 bases; J trimming: 6 bases; junction bases outside the gene matches: 8. This CDR3 is built from 15 residues. For the CDR3, the DNA is TGTGCCAGCAGCCCCACTAGCGGGGGGCGTGGCGAGCAGTACTTC. It yields the protein CASSPTSGGRGEQYF. The whole variable domain, filled in from reference TRBV7-9 and TRBJ2-7, reads DTGVSQNPRHKITKRGQNVTFRCDPISEHNRLYWYRQTLGQGPEFLTYFQNEAQLEKSRLLSDRFSAERPKGSFSTLEIQRTEQGDSAMYLCASSPTSGGRGEQYFGPGTRLTVT.

This CDR3 reads CASSLNRGDTQYF. Written as DNA, the CDR3 is TGCGCCAGCAGTCTAAACAGGGGAGATACGCAGTATTTT. The chain carries TRBV10-1 and TRBJ2-3; 7 nucleotides agree with TRBD1. Germline V lookup: CDR1 WNHNN, CDR2 SYGVQD (reference sequence). This CDR3 comprises 13 residues. V shed 5 bases, J shed 5 bases, and the junction held 4 bases outside the gene matches.

This chain connects TRBV19 to TRBJ2-1; TRBD2 agrees at 13 bases. Trimming cost V 9 bases and J 5 bases; bases outside gene matches: 7. Looked up from germline, CDR1 is LNHDA and CDR2 is SQIVND (reference sequence). This CDR3 has 15 amino acids. The chain's CDR3 is CASTRLAGGNNEQFF. CDR3 nucleotide sequence: TGTGCCAGCACTCGACTAGCGGGAGGAAACAATGAGCAGTTCTTC.